This T cell receptor (beta chain) was recovered during a study of blood T cell repertoires in COVID-19. V lost 1 base to trimming and J lost 1 base; unmatched junction nucleotides: 4. The germline gives CDR1 SGHRS, CDR2 YFSETQ. The CDR3 consists of 17 residues. Libraries were prepared by immunoSEQ multiplex PCR; TCRdb keeps only in-frame clonotypes and omits some of them. The table lists roughly 86,000 clones, just under 85% of them singletons. The sequencing sample was made of peripheral blood. This TCR was recovered from a man aged 50-60 years with acute or convalescent COVID-19. V usage is TRBV5-1 and J usage is TRBJ2-2; 10 nucleotides line up with TRBD2. CDR3 in amino acids: CASSLLGLAVNTGELFF. The CDR3 region has the DNA TGCGCCAGCAGCTTGCTAGGACTAGCGGTGAACACCGGGGAGCTGTTTTTT.